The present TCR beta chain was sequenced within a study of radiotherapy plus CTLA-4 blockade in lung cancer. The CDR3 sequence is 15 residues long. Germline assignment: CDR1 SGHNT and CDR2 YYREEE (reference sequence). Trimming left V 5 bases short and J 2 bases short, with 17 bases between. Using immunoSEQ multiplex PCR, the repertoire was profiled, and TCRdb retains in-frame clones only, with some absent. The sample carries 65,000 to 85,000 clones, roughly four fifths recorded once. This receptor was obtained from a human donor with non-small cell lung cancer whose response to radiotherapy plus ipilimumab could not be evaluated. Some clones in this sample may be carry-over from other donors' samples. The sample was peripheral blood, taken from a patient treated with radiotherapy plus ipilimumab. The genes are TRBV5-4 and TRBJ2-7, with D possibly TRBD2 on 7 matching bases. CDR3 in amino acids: CASSRGGASPYEQYF. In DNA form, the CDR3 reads TGTGCCAGCAGTAGGGGGGGCGCGTCTCCCTACGAGCAGTACTTC.